This T cell receptor (beta chain) appears in the sequencing data of a study of blood T cell repertoires in COVID-19. Study-wide context: There were acute and convalescent COVID-19 samples, and they came from the United States, Italy and Spain. PBMCs, B-cell-depleted T cells, or T cells provided the cDNA or gDNA that made up the material.

The CDR3 totals 13 residues. Germline CDR1 is KGHSH and CDR2 is LQKENI. Trimming took off 3 bases at V and 3 bases at J, with 8 bases between the two ends. The table came from immunoSEQ multiplex PCR; TCRdb's copy has only in-frame clones and leaves some out. The sample has under 200,000 clones; approximately 86% are singletons. This chain connects TRBV18 to TRBJ1-1; D remains ambiguous. The clonotype originates from a woman in her fifties or sixties who had recovered from COVID-19. Sequenced input: peripheral blood. Here the CDR3 reads CASSPRSYTEAFF. The CDR3 coding sequence is TGTGCCAGCTCACCTCGTTCGTACACTGAAGCTTTCTTT.